The TCR beta chain under discussion was sequenced for a study of cytomegalovirus exposure and HLA in healthy donors. This CDR3 is 15 amino acids long. V dropped 4 bases and J dropped 5 bases, with 13 bases sitting between them. Germline assignment: CDR1 SGHRS and CDR2 YFSETQ. PCR used 60 Vbeta primers and 13 Jbeta primers. The table came from immunoSEQ multiplex PCR; TCRdb's copy has only in-frame clones and leaves some out. The sample has approximately 110,000 clones; around two thirds are singletons. The rearrangement joins TRBV5-1 to TRBJ1-6; the D gene is possibly TRBD1 (6 bases). Material for sequencing was PBMCs. This TCR derives from a man in his fifties or sixties in good health and CMV-seropositive. CDR3 coding DNA: TGCGCCAGCAGCCCGGACGGACAGAATAATTCACCCCTCCACTTT. Translating it yields CASSPDGQNNSPLHF.